This T cell receptor (beta chain) was captured by sequencing in a study of blood T cell repertoires in COVID-19. About the research overall: Sources were T cells, B-cell-depleted T cells, or PBMCs; the material itself was cDNA or gDNA.

Data came from immunoSEQ multiplex PCR; TCRdb stores just in-frame clones and leaves some out. The data show about 83,000 clones, 86% seen once. With regard to this clone: Other DNA sequences of this sample code for an identical CDR3.

V lost 2 bases and J lost 6, with 11 bases in between. The germline gives CDR1 MNHEY, CDR2 SVGEGT. The CDR3 extends over 14 amino acids. This chain uses TRBV6-2 or TRBV6-3 with TRBJ1-5; D perhaps matches TRBD1 (5 bases). The TCR sequence derives from a man aged 50 to 59 with active COVID-19. The sequenced sample was peripheral blood. CDR3 sequence (DNA): TGTGCCAGCAGTTACGGGCAGGGACTTCAGCCCCAGCATTTT. Protein product: CASSYGQGLQPQHF.